This T cell receptor (beta chain) was captured by sequencing in a study of metastatic and nonmetastatic thyroid tumors. Study in general: A comparison of repertoires was made across blood and tumor or nodule tissue from malignant and benign thyroid patients.

The germline V and J ends were trimmed by 3 bases and 2 bases, with 23 bases remaining between them. The CDR3 covers 17 residues. CDR1 and CDR2 (germline): DFQATT, SNEGSKA (reference sequence). Many counts were recorded for this clone. Its antigen remains unknown. Each patient went into thyroid surgery without having received any treatment. As originally analysed: The study's classifier, a distant-metastasis tool for papillary thyroid cancer, was built using CDR3 differences across clinicopathological groups. TCRdb reanalyzed the PCR reads with MiXCR. The V and J calls follow TCRdb's processing rather than the paper's. The sample holds under 100,000 clones, 8% to 9.5% seen once. Study-level results: Reported TCR beta diversity, measured in blood and tumor, was significantly higher for malignant thyroid tumors than for benign nodules.

The receptor was derived from a female donor with papillary thyroid cancer or a benign thyroid nodule (not recorded which). Some clones in this sample may be carry-over from other donors' samples. The sequenced material came from blood. J is TRBJ2-7 and V is TRBV20-1; possibly TRBD2 for D (6 bases). Written as DNA, the CDR3 is TGCAGTGCTAGCTCCCGGACCGAGGGAGGTCATCCCTACGAGCAGTACTTC. Encoded protein: CSASSRTEGGHPYEQYF.